This T cell receptor (beta chain) was documented in a study of T cells in localized non-small cell lung cancer. Whole-study findings and limits: Uninvolved adjacent lung had higher T cell clonality than tumor and all other tissues.

Clones were sequenced by immunoSEQ multiplex PCR, and TCRdb holds only the in-frame ones, with some missing. The top ten clones hold 12% of a sample with about 1,200 clones, roughly 33% of them seen once. The CDR3 is 15 amino acids. CDR1 SGHRS and CDR2 YFSETQ come from the germline V gene. V was clipped by 4 bases and J by 2 bases, with 15 bases between them. This clone was seen a few times. Its antigen remains unknown. The chain carries TRBV5-1 and TRBJ2-5; D may be TRBD1 (6 bases). The sequencing used normal lung tissue next to the tumor, collected before any cancer treatment. The sequence derives from a male donor aged 60 or over with stage I squamous cell lung carcinoma. This CDR3 reads CASSLGTTSQETQYF. CDR3 nucleotide sequence: TGCGCCAGCAGCCTAGGGACAACGTCGCAAGAGACCCAGTACTTC. Full variable domain (remainder filled in from reference TRBV5-1 and TRBJ2-5): KAGVTQTPRYLIKTRGQQVTLSCSPISGHRSVSWYQQTPGQGLQFLFEYFSETQRNKGNFPGRFSGRQFSNSRSEMNVSTLELGDSALYLCASSLGTTSQETQYFGPGTRLLVL.